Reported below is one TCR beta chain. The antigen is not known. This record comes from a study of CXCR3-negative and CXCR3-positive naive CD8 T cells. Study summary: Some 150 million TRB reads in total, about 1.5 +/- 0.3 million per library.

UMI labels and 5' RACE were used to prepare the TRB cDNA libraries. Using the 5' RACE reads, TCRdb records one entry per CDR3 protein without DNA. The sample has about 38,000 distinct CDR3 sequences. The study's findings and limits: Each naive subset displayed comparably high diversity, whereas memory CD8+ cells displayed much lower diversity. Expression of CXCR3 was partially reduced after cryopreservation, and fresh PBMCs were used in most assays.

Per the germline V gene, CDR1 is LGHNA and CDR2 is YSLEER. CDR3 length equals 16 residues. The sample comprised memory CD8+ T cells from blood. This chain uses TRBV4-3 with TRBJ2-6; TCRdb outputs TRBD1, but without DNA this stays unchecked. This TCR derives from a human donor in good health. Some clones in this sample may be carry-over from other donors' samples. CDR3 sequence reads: CASSRVPSSGANVLTF.